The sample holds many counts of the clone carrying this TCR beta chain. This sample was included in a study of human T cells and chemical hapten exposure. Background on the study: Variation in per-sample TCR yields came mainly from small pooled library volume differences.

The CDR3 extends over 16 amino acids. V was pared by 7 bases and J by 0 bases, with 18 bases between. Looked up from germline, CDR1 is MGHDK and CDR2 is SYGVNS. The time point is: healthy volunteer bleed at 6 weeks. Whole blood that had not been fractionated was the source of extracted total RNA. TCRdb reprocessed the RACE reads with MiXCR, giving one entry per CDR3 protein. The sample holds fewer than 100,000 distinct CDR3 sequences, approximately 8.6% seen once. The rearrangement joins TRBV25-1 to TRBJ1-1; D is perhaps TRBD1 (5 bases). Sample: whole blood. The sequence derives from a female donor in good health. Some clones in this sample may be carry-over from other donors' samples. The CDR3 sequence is CASIQTLGDMNTEAFF. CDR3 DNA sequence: TGTGCCAGCATTCAGACGTTGGGGGATATGAACACTGAAGCTTTCTTT.